This is a list of T cell receptor beta chains from one sample in a study of blood T cell repertoires in COVID-19. Sequencing used immunoSEQ multiplex PCR; TCRdb keeps in-frame clones, though not all of them. The table shows approximately 100,000 clones, with more than 80% occurring only once. The sequencing input was peripheral blood. The receptors stem from a man aged 60 to 69 with acute or convalescent COVID-19. Both conserved end residues are part of each CDR3. The D gene is left open where the match is weak. Not every row has a clone size; where given, it reads once, few, many or a size class.

DNA: TGTGCCAGCAGCTTAGTTTTCGGTCTAGCGGGAGGTGAGACCCAGTACTTC; CDR3: CASSLVFGLAGGETQYF; J: TRBJ2-5; size: -; D: TRBD2; V: TRBV11-3
DNA: TGTGCCATCAGTAACAGGGAGGGTAACACTGAAGCTTTCTTT; CDR3: CAISNREGNTEAFF; J: TRBJ1-1; size: -; D: -; V: TRBV10-3
DNA: TGTGCCAGCAGTTTATTTACGCGGGGCTACGAGCAGTACTTC; CDR3: CASSLFTRGYEQYF; J: TRBJ2-7; size: -; D: -; V: TRBV28
DNA: TGTGCCAGTAGTATGAGGGGGCCTCCCCCGGGGGATACGCAGTATTTT; CDR3: CASSMRGPPPGDTQYF; J: TRBJ2-3; size: -; D: TRBD1; V: TRBV19
DNA: TGTGCCAGCAGTTCTTCACGGAGGTCACCCCTCCACTTT; CDR3: CASSSSRRSPLHF; J: TRBJ1-6; size: few; D: -; V: TRBV27
DNA: TGCAGCGTGGGAGACAGGGACGAGCAGTACTTC; CDR3: CSVGDRDEQYF; J: TRBJ2-7; size: once; D: TRBD1; V: TRBV29-1
DNA: TGTGCCAGCAGTTTAATCGGGGCGGGAAACTATGGCTACACCTTC; CDR3: CASSLIGAGNYGYTF; J: TRBJ1-2; size: -; D: -; V: TRBV27
DNA: TGTGCCAGCGACCGGACAGTTAGCAATCAGCCCCAGCATTTT; CDR3: CASDRTVSNQPQHF; J: TRBJ1-5; size: -; D: -; V: TRBV28
DNA: TGTGCCAGCAGTTCGTCTACTGAGCAGTTCTTC; CDR3: CASSSSTEQFF; J: TRBJ2-1; size: -; D: -; V: TRBV6-2/TRBV6-3
DNA: TGTGCCTGGATGGTTCAAGCAAACACTGAAGCTTTCTTT; CDR3: CAWMVQANTEAFF; J: TRBJ1-1; size: -; D: -; V: TRBV30
DNA: TGTGCCACCAGTGATTTGGGTAGGGGGTCCACAGATACGCAGTATTTT; CDR3: CATSDLGRGSTDTQYF; J: TRBJ2-3; size: -; D: -; V: TRBV24-1
DNA: TGTGCCAGCTCACCAAGTGTCGGGAGGAACACCGGGGAGCTGTTTTTT; CDR3: CASSPSVGRNTGELFF; J: TRBJ2-2; size: few; D: -; V: TRBV18
DNA: TGTGCCAGCAGCGTGGCAACCCCCAGAGAGGGTGGCTACACCTTC; CDR3: CASSVATPREGGYTF; J: TRBJ1-2; size: -; D: -; V: TRBV9
DNA: TGTGCCAGCTCACCGACAGGGGGTCAGGGGAGAAACATTCAGTACTTC; CDR3: CASSPTGGQGRNIQYF; J: TRBJ2-4; size: -; D: TRBD1; V: TRBV18
DNA: TGTGCCAGCAGTTGGACAGGGGGCAATGAGCCCCAGCATTTT; CDR3: CASSWTGGNEPQHF; J: TRBJ1-5; size: -; D: TRBD1; V: TRBV11-2
DNA: TGTGCCAGCAGCTCGATGACTAACAGGGGTGGCTACACCTTC; CDR3: CASSSMTNRGGYTF; J: TRBJ1-2; size: -; D: TRBD1; V: TRBV5-4
DNA: TGTGCCAGCAGCCGCTCAGGGGTCGGCTATGGCTACACCTTC; CDR3: CASSRSGVGYGYTF; J: TRBJ1-2; size: -; D: -; V: TRBV5-8
DNA: TGTGCCAGCAGTGACCTAGCGGGAGGGTTCTACGAGCAGTACTTC; CDR3: CASSDLAGGFYEQYF; J: TRBJ2-7; size: -; D: TRBD2; V: TRBV6-2/TRBV6-3
DNA: TGTGCCAGCTCACCCGCTAGCGGGAGCTCCTACAATGAGCAGTTCTTC; CDR3: CASSPASGSSYNEQFF; J: TRBJ2-1; size: -; D: TRBD2; V: TRBV18
DNA: TGTGCCAGCAGCCAATGGGCGGGTGACTCTGGGGCCAACGTCCTGACTTTC; CDR3: CASSQWAGDSGANVLTF; J: TRBJ2-6; size: -; D: -; V: TRBV7-9
DNA: TGTGCCACCCAGGGAAGGAACTATGGCTACACCTTC; CDR3: CATQGRNYGYTF; J: TRBJ1-2; size: -; D: -; V: TRBV28
DNA: TGTGCCAGCAGCGAGCGGGGGGCCCGCACCGGGGAGCTGTTTTTT; CDR3: CASSERGARTGELFF; J: TRBJ2-2; size: -; D: TRBD2; V: TRBV2
DNA: TGCGCCAGCAGCTTCTCAGGGGATTATGAGCAGTTCTTC; CDR3: CASSFSGDYEQFF; J: TRBJ2-1; size: -; D: -; V: TRBV5-1
DNA: TGTGCCAGCAGCTTGGGGACAGGGTCGACTGAAGCTTTCTTT; CDR3: CASSLGTGSTEAFF; J: TRBJ1-1; size: -; D: TRBD1; V: TRBV7-9
DNA: TGTGCCAGCAGTGGCTCAGGAGAGACCCAGTACTTC; CDR3: CASSGSGETQYF; J: TRBJ2-5; size: -; D: -; V: TRBV28
DNA: TGCGCCAGCAGTAGGGTCAGGGCGAGCACTGAAGCTTTCTTT; CDR3: CASSRVRASTEAFF; J: TRBJ1-1; size: -; D: -; V: TRBV10-1
DNA: TGTGCCAGCAGCTTGGACAGGGGGCAGCCCCAGCATTTT; CDR3: CASSLDRGQPQHF; J: TRBJ1-5; size: once; D: TRBD1; V: TRBV12-3/TRBV12-4
DNA: TGTGCCAGCAGTCCCTTTACAGGGGCTAGCTTCTCTGGGGCCAACGTCCTGACTTTC; CDR3: CASSPFTGASFSGANVLTF; J: TRBJ2-6; size: -; D: TRBD1; V: TRBV27
DNA: TGTGCCAGCTCACCCTCGGGTGGATCCTATAATTCACCCCTCCACTTT; CDR3: CASSPSGGSYNSPLHF; J: TRBJ1-6; size: -; D: -; V: TRBV18
DNA: TGCGCCAGCAGCCCGCAGGTCGGCAGTAATTCACCCCTCCACTTT; CDR3: CASSPQVGSNSPLHF; J: TRBJ1-6; size: -; D: -; V: TRBV5-1
DNA: TGCGCCAGCAGCCTTCGGGTCTTGACAACTAATGAAAAACTGTTTTTT; CDR3: CASSLRVLTTNEKLFF; J: TRBJ1-4; size: -; D: -; V: TRBV4-1
DNA: TGTGCCAGCCGTAGGGGGGGCGATAACACTGAAGCTTTCTTT; CDR3: CASRRGGDNTEAFF; J: TRBJ1-1; size: -; D: -; V: TRBV18
DNA: TGTGCCAGCAGCCTGGCAGGCTCTGGAAACACCATATATTTT; CDR3: CASSLAGSGNTIYF; J: TRBJ1-3; size: -; D: -; V: TRBV5-4
DNA: TGTGCCAGCAGCCCTCTTCGACAGGGACACAATCAGCCCCAGCATTTT; CDR3: CASSPLRQGHNQPQHF; J: TRBJ1-5; size: -; D: TRBD1; V: TRBV7-9
DNA: TGTGCCACCAGTGCGAGCCATTTAACCTATACGCAGTATTTT; CDR3: CATSASHLTYTQYF; J: TRBJ2-3; size: -; D: -; V: TRBV24-1
DNA: TGTGCCAGCAGCTTATTTAGCCAGCCTAATCAGCCCCAGCATTTT; CDR3: CASSLFSQPNQPQHF; J: TRBJ1-5; size: once; D: -; V: TRBV7-2
DNA: TGTGCCAGCAGCTTAGGGCAGGTCGGCTCTGGGGCCAACGTCCTGACTTTC; CDR3: CASSLGQVGSGANVLTF; J: TRBJ2-6; size: -; D: -; V: TRBV11-2
DNA: TGCAGTGCTAGTTTCGGGGGGGACTCACCCCTCCACTTT; CDR3: CSASFGGDSPLHF; J: TRBJ1-6; size: -; D: -; V: TRBV20-1
DNA: TGCGCCAGCAGTGACGGGGGGGGACCCCAGCATTTT; CDR3: CASSDGGGPQHF; J: TRBJ1-5; size: -; D: -; V: TRBV10-2
DNA: TGTGCCAGCAGTTATAGTTGGGGGGGAACCGGGGAGCTGTTTTTT; CDR3: CASSYSWGGTGELFF; J: TRBJ2-2; size: -; D: TRBD2; V: TRBV6-6
DNA: TGTGCCAGCAGTTTGGTACTAGCGGAAGAGACCCAGTACTTC; CDR3: CASSLVLAEETQYF; J: TRBJ2-5; size: -; D: TRBD2; V: TRBV6-5
DNA: TGCAGCGTTGAGAGTGGTGGCTACAATGAGCAGTTCTTC; CDR3: CSVESGGYNEQFF; J: TRBJ2-1; size: -; D: -; V: TRBV29-1
DNA: TGCGCCAGCAGTGGATCGCGGGGGATATTGGAGACCCAGTACTTC; CDR3: CASSGSRGILETQYF; J: TRBJ2-5; size: -; D: TRBD2; V: TRBV10-2
DNA: TGCGCCAGCAGCTTCCGGACAGCTTCCTACGAGCAGTACTTC; CDR3: CASSFRTASYEQYF; J: TRBJ2-7; size: -; D: -; V: TRBV5-1
DNA: TGTGCCAGCAGCTTGAGGGGGATCGCAGATACGCAGTATTTT; CDR3: CASSLRGIADTQYF; J: TRBJ2-3; size: -; D: -; V: TRBV5-4
DNA: TGTGCCAGCAGGACTAGCGGGTCCTACGAGCAGTACTTC; CDR3: CASRTSGSYEQYF; J: TRBJ2-7; size: -; D: TRBD2; V: TRBV5-4
DNA: TGTGCCACCAACGTCCGGACAGGGGGCCTCAATGAGCAGTTCTTC; CDR3: CATNVRTGGLNEQFF; J: TRBJ2-1; size: -; D: TRBD1; V: TRBV15
DNA: TGTGCCAGAAGACCAGGGACTAGCGGGAATTTTGAGCAGTACTTC; CDR3: CARRPGTSGNFEQYF; J: TRBJ2-7; size: -; D: TRBD2; V: TRBV5-3
DNA: TGCAGTGCTAGTGGGGCCAGGGGCAAAAACATTCAGTACTTC; CDR3: CSASGARGKNIQYF; J: TRBJ2-4; size: -; D: -; V: TRBV20-1
DNA: TGTGCCACCAGCGTCAGGGGCCCAGGGTCACCCCTCCACTTT; CDR3: CATSVRGPGSPLHF; J: TRBJ1-6; size: once; D: -; V: TRBV15
DNA: TGCAGCGTTCAGGGACAGCAGGGAGAAAAACTGTTTTTT; CDR3: CSVQGQQGEKLFF; J: TRBJ1-4; size: -; D: TRBD1; V: TRBV29-1
DNA: TGTGCCACGCAGACAGACCTCGGGACCCAGTACTTC; CDR3: CATQTDLGTQYF; J: TRBJ2-5; size: -; D: -; V: TRBV24-1
DNA: TGCGCCAGCAGTAAAGAGTGGGGGGACTACACTGAAGCTTTCTTT; CDR3: CASSKEWGDYTEAFF; J: TRBJ1-1; size: -; D: -; V: TRBV5-1